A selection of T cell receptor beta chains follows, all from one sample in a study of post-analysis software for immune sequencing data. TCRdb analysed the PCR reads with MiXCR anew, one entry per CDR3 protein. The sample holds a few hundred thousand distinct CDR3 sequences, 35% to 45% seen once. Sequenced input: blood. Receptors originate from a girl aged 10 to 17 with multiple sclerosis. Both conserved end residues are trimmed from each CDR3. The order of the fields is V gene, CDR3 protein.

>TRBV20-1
SAATSGGKQSTDTQY
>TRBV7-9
ASSSGWQPQH
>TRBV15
ATRARGQGSDRAKNIQY
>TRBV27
ASSHGIGGISGAF
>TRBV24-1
ATSVLGGKNTGELF
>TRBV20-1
SASLPSGVGEQY
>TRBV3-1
ASSGPHQPQH
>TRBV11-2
ASSDDRGIGNTIY
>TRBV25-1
ASSGPPPSNTEAF
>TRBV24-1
ATSDLWAGGHLAKNIQY
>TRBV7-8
ASNAGGPYNEQF